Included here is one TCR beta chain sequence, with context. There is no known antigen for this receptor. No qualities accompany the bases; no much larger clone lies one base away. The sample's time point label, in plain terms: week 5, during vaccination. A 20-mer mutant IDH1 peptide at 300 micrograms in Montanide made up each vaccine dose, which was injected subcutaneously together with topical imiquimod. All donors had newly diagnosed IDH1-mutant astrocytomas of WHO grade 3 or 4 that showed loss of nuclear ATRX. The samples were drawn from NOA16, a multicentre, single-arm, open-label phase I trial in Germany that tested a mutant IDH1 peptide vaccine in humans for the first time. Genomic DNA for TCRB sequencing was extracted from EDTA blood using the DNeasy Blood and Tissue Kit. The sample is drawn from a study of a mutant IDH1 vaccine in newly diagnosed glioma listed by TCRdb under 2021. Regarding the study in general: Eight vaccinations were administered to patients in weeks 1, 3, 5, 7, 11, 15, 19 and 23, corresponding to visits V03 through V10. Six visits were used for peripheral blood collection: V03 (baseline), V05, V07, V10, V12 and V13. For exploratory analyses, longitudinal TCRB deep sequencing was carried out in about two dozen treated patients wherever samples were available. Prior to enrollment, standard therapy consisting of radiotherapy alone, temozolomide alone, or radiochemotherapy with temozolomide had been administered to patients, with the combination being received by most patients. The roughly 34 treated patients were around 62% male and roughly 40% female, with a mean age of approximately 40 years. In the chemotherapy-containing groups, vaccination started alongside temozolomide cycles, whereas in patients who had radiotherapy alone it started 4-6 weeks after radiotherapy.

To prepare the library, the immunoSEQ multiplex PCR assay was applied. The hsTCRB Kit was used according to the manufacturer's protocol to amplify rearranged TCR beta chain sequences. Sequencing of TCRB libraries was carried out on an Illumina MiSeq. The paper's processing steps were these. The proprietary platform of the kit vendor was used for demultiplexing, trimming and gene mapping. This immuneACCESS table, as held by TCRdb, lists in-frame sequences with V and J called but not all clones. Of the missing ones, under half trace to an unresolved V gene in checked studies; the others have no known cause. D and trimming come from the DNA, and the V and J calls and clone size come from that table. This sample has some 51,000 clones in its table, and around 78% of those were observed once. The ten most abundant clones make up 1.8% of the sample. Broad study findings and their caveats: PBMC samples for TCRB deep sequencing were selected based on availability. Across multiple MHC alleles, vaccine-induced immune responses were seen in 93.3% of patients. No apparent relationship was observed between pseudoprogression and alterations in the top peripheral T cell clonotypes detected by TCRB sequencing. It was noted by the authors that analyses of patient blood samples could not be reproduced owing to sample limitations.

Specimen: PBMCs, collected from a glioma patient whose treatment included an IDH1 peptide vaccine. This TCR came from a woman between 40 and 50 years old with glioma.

The CDR3 reads as follows: CASSPSGFESSYEQYF. The sequenced DNA: TGTGCCAGCTCCCCTTCGGGTTTTGAGAGCTCCTACGAGCAGTACTTC. The V gene is TRBV18 and the J gene is TRBJ2-7; the D gene lacks a confident call. From the cysteine through the phenylalanine, the CDR3 covers 16 amino acids. Only CDR3 DNA is held: 48 bases, read in frame from base 1. Trimming takes 6 bases from V and 0 bases from J, and the germline ends sit 18 bases apart. CDR1 and CDR2, per the germline V gene, are KGHSH and LQKENI.